Detailed here is one T cell receptor beta chain. The CDR3 extends over 10 amino acids. CDR1 and CDR2 from the germline V gene are SQVTM and ANQGSEA. Trimming stripped 7 bases from V and 10 bases from J, with 12 bases between. The sample belongs to a study of blood T cells in healthy people across ages. Next came a second PCR, run for 7 to 11 cycles, which used a sample-barcoded 5' primer along with a J-beta primer mix. TCRdb used MiXCR to reprocess the 5' RACE reads, holding one entry per CDR3 protein. The sample has under 1,000,000 distinct CDR3 sequences, about 34% seen once; the top ten hold roughly 13%.

The specimen sequenced was blood. J is TRBJ2-3 and V is TRBV29-1, with a possible D match to TRBD2 (6 bases). The receptor was derived from a young man in good health. CDR3 region: CSGGTSAQYF. The CDR3 DNA sequence: TGCAGCGGCGGGACTTCTGCGCAGTATTTT.